A single sample is the source of the 20 T cell receptor beta chains below, sequenced in a study of blood T cell repertoires in COVID-19. The data were produced by immunoSEQ multiplex PCR, yet TCRdb's version contains in-frame clones alone and is incomplete. The table lists around 470,000 clones, roughly 89% of them singletons, with roughly 0.84% in the top ten. The sequenced sample was peripheral blood. The source is a man between 18 and 29 years old with COVID-19, enrolled during active disease.

The chain couples TRBV28 to TRBJ1-4, with 8 bases that match TRBD1. The trim removed 6 bases at V and 7 bases at J, leaving 7 bases unmatched. The CDR3 runs 14 residues. Per germline, CDR1 MDHEN and CDR2 SYDVKM. CDR3 bases: TGTGCCAGCAGCCTCTCAGGGGGCGGTGAAAAACTGTTTTTT. It translates to CASSLSGGGEKLFF. The full variable domain, rest sourced from reference TRBV28 and TRBJ1-4, is DVKVTQSSRYLVKRTGEKVFLECVQDMDHENMFWYRQDPGLGLRLIYFSYDVKMKEKGDIPEGYSVSREKKERFSLILESASTNQTSMYLCASSLSGGGEKLFFGSGTQLSVL.

The chain is built from TRBV1 and TRBJ1-5; the table gives TRBD1 as D, unverified against the DNA. TRBV1 has pseudogene status. This CDR3 has 15 amino acids. The CDR3 protein is CTSSQERGDGQPQHF. The CDR3 nucleotides are TGCACCAGCAGCCAAGAAAGGGGTGACGGTCAGCCCCAGCATTTT.

The rearrangement links TRBV11-2 to TRBJ2-1, with D tentatively TRBD2 (6 bases). Germline V CDR1 and CDR2: SGHAT, FQNNGV. The CDR3 is 16 amino acids. Trimming took off 5 bases at V and 0 bases at J, with 14 bases between the two ends. The chain's CDR3 is CASSLRRGSSYNEQFF. CDR3 nucleotide sequence: TGTGCCAGCAGCCTCCGCCGGGGGAGCTCCTACAATGAGCAGTTCTTC. The full variable domain, its missing parts supplied by reference TRBV11-2 and TRBJ2-1, is EAGVAQSPRYKIIEKRQSVAFWCNPISGHATLYWYQQILGQGPKLLIQFQNNGVVDDSQLPKDRFSAERLKGVDSTLKIQPAKLEDSAVYLCASSLRRGSSYNEQFFGPGTRLTVL.

V usage is TRBV7-8 and J usage is TRBJ2-3; 7 bases agree with TRBD2. Unmatched junction bases numbered 3, after V lost 5 bases and J lost 4 bases. Germline CDR1 reads SGHVS; CDR2 reads FQNEAQ. The CDR3 is made up of 13 amino acids. CDR3 amino acids: CASSHRGADTQYF. CDR3 nucleotide sequence: TGTGCCAGCAGCCACCGGGGGGCAGATACGCAGTATTTT.

The CDR3 DNA reads as TGTGCCAGCTTCCCGGGCAGGGTCGGCTCACCCCTCCACTTT. Translation gives CASFPGRVGSPLHF. The chain recombines TRBV6-5 with TRBJ1-6; perhaps TRBD1 as D (5 bases). This CDR3 spans 14 amino acids. With 8 bases removed from V and 10 bases from J, the gap between germline ends came to 18 bases. Germline V gives CDR1 MNHEY, CDR2 SVGAGI.

V and J are TRBV5-1 and TRBJ2-2, with D perhaps matching TRBD1 (6 bases). The CDR3 length is 14 residues. The germline CDR1 and CDR2 sequences are SGHRS and YFSETQ. Trimming left V 1 base short and J 6 bases short, with 10 bases between. This CDR3 is CASSLWDTPGELFF. The CDR3 DNA is TGCGCCAGCAGCTTGTGGGACACCCCCGGGGAGCTGTTTTTT.

The chain uses TRBV15 and TRBJ1-4; D unclear. The length of the CDR3 is 15 residues. Trimming took off 1 base at V and 5 bases at J, with 11 bases between the two ends. Germline V gene data show CDR1 as LNHNV and CDR2 as YYDKDF (reference sequence). CDR3 bases: TGTGCCACCAGCAGAGTTTCCAGGTTGAATGAAAAACTGTTTTTT. Translation: CATSRVSRLNEKLFF.

The chain is built from TRBV7-9 and TRBJ2-3, with TRBD1 as a possible D gene (5 bases). CDR1 and CDR2 from the germline V gene are SEHNR and FQNEAQ (reference sequence). V lost 5 bases and J lost 6, with 12 bases in between. The CDR3 is made up of 13 amino acids. The DNA of the CDR3 is TGTGCCAGCAGCCAAACAGGAACCGATACGCAGTATTTT. It is translated as CASSQTGTDTQYF. The full variable domain, rest sourced from reference TRBV7-9 and TRBJ2-3, is DTGVSQNPRHKITKRGQNVTFRCDPISEHNRLYWYRQTLGQGPEFLTYFQNEAQLEKSRLLSDRFSAERPKGSFSTLEIQRTEQGDSAMYLCASSQTGTDTQYFGPGTRLTVL.

The chain recombines TRBV6-5 with TRBJ1-1; 8 bases fit TRBD1. CDR3 length equals 13 residues. V gave up 6 bases and J gave up 4 bases; unmatched junction bases: 4. CDR1 is MNHEY and CDR2 is SVGAGI in the germline V gene. CDR3 residues: CASRTGEGTEAFF. CDR3 in DNA: TGTGCCAGCAGGACAGGGGAAGGCACTGAAGCTTTCTTT.

The J gene is TRBJ2-1, the V gene TRBV10-3; possibly TRBD1 for D (6 bases). V lost 10 bases and J lost 6, with 19 bases in between. The germline V gene has CDR1 ENHRY and CDR2 SYGVKD. The CDR3 contains 14 residues. The CDR3 loop reads CASRWSEQGNEQFF. In DNA form, the CDR3 reads TGTGCCAGCCGTTGGAGCGAACAGGGCAATGAGCAGTTCTTC.

This clone was counted once. This chain connects TRBV11-2 to TRBJ2-6, with 7 bases identical to TRBD1. The CDR3 sequence is 15 residues long. Germline trimming cut 5 bases from V and 2 bases from J; bases unmatched to any gene: 3. The germline V gene encodes CDR1 SGHAT and CDR2 FQNNGV. DNA for the CDR3: TGTGCCAGCAGCCGAACAGGGGCTGGGGCCAACGTCCTGACTTTC. The encoded protein is CASSRTGAGANVLTF.

The chain uses TRBV2 and TRBJ2-3; 8 bases fit TRBD2. The CDR3 is 15 residues long. The trim removed 5 bases at V and 3 bases at J, leaving 7 bases unmatched. Germline CDR1 reads SNHLY; CDR2 reads FYNNEI. The CDR3 DNA sequence: TGTGCCAGCAGTTCCGGGGGGGCGGGAACAGATACGCAGTATTTT. It specifies CASSSGGAGTDTQYF.

This clone was seen a single time. The genes are TRBV2 and TRBJ2-5, with a possible D match to TRBD2 (5 bases). The germline V gene has CDR1 SNHLY and CDR2 FYNNEI. This CDR3 is 14 amino acids long. V shed 4 bases and J shed 5 bases, with 14 bases lying between them. The CDR3 loop reads CASSVDQPGETQYF. For the CDR3, the DNA is TGTGCCAGCAGTGTTGATCAACCGGGGGAGACCCAGTACTTC.

This clone appeared a single time. This sequence joins TRBV7-9 and TRBJ1-1; a weak D match, TRBD1 (6 bases). V was clipped by 3 bases and J by 8 bases, with 13 bases between them. The CDR3 consists of 13 residues. Per the germline V gene, CDR1 is SEHNR and CDR2 is FQNEAQ (reference sequence). The DNA for the CDR3 is TGTGCCAGCAGCTTGAACCAGGACAGAGAAGCTTTCTTT. Translating gives CASSLNQDREAFF.

This chain links TRBV11-3 with TRBJ2-1, with 8 bases identical to TRBD2. This CDR3 has 15 residues. V lost 5 bases to trimming and J lost 4 bases; unmatched junction nucleotides: 7. Germline loops: CDR1 SGHNT, CDR2 YENEEA. Here the CDR3 DNA reads TGTGCCAGCAGCCCACAGGAGCGGGGGTACAATGAGCAGTTCTTC. Residues: CASSPQERGYNEQFF.

The chain has TRBV2 and TRBJ2-2; 7 bases fit TRBD1. Germline CDR1 SNHLY, CDR2 FYNNEI. This CDR3 is built from 16 residues. V lost 0 bases, J lost 4 bases, and 5 bases stayed unmatched. CDR3 sequence reads: CASSEAMGQFTGELFF. CDR3 coding DNA: TGTGCCAGCAGTGAAGCGATGGGACAGTTCACCGGGGAGCTGTTTTTT.

The CDR3 nucleotides read TGTGCCAGCAGCTTAGATAGGACAGGCGGTGGGAAGCAAGAGACCCAGTACTTC. This sequence encodes CASSLDRTGGGKQETQYF. The chain links TRBV7-8 to TRBJ2-5, with 7 bases aligning to TRBD1. This CDR3 contains 18 residues. Germline lookup yields CDR1 SGHVS and CDR2 FQNEAQ. V lost 1 base, J lost 2 bases, and 13 bases stayed unmatched.

CDR3 sequence reads: CASSVIVGRGGEKLFF. CDR3 sequence (DNA): TGTGCCAGCAGCGTCATAGTCGGCAGGGGTGGCGAAAAACTGTTTTTT. The V call is TRBV11-2, the J call TRBJ1-4; the D gene is possibly TRBD1 (6 bases). The CDR3 has 16 residues. Trimming removed 5 bases at V and 8 bases at J, with 21 bases between. The germline gives CDR1 SGHAT, CDR2 FQNNGV.

The chain carries TRBV5-1 and TRBJ2-5, with 11 bases fitting TRBD2. The germline V gene encodes CDR1 SGHRS and CDR2 YFSETQ. This CDR3 comprises 16 residues. J gave up 4 bases and V 1 base, and 6 bases lay outside the gene matches. The CDR3 DNA is TGCGCCAGCAGCTTGTCGGCTAGCGGGAGGTTAGAGACCCAGTACTTC. Its translation is CASSLSASGRLETQYF.

The chain links TRBV9 to TRBJ2-5, with 13 nucleotides matching TRBD2. From germline, CDR1 is SGDLS and CDR2 YYNGEE. CDR3 length: 19 residues. V gave up 2 bases and J gave up 0 bases; unmatched junction bases: 10. The CDR3 is CASSVSTQTSGRYQETQYF. CDR3 coding DNA: TGTGCCAGCAGCGTCTCCACGCAGACTAGCGGGAGGTACCAAGAGACCCAGTACTTC.